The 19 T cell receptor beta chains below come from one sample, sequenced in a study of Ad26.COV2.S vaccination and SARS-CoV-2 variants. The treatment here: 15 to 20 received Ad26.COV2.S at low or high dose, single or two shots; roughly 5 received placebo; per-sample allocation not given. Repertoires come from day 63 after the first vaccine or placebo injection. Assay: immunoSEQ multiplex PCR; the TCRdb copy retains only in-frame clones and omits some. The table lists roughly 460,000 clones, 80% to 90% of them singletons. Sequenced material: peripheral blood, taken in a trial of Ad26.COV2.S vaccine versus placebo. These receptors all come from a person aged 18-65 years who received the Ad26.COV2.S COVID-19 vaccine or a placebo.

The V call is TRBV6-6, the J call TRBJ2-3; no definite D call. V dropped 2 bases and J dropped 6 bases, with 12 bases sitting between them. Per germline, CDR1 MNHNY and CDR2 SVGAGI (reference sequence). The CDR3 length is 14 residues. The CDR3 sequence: CASSYHETPDTQYF. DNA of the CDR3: TGTGCCAGCAGTTACCATGAGACCCCCGATACGCAGTATTTT.

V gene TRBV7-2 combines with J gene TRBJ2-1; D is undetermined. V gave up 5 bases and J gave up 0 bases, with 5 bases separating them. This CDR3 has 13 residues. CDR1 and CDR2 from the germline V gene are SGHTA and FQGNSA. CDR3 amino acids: CASSRNSYNEQFF. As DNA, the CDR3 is TGTGCCAGCAGCAGAAACTCCTACAATGAGCAGTTCTTC.

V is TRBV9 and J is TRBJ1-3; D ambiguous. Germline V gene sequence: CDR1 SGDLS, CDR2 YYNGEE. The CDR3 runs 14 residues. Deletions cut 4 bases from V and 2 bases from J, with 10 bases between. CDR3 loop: CASSKRVTGNTIYF. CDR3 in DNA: TGTGCCAGCAGCAAGAGAGTTACTGGAAACACCATATATTTT.

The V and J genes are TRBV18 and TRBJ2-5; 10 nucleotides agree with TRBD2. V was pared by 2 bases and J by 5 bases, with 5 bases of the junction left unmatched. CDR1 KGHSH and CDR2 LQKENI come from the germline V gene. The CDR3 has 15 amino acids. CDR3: CASSPGLAGVETQYF. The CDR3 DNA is TGTGCCAGCTCACCAGGTCTAGCGGGAGTTGAGACCCAGTACTTC.

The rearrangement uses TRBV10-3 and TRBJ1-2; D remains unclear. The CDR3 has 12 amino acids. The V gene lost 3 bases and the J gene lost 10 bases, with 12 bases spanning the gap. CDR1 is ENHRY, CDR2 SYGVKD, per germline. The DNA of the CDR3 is TGTGCCATCAGTGAAGAGGGCGCCCTCTACACCTTC. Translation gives CAISEEGALYTF.

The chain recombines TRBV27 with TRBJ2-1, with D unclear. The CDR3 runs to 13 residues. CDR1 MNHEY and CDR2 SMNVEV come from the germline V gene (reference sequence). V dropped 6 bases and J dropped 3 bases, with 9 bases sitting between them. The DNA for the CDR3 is TGTGCCAGCAGGGTGGGCAGCTACAATGAGCAGTTCTTC. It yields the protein CASRVGSYNEQFF.

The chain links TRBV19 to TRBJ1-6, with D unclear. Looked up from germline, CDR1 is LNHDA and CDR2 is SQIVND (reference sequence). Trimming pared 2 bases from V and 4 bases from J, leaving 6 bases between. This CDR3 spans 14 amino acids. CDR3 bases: TGTGCCAGTAGTATAAGCAGATATAATTCACCCCTCCACTTT. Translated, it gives CASSISRYNSPLHF.

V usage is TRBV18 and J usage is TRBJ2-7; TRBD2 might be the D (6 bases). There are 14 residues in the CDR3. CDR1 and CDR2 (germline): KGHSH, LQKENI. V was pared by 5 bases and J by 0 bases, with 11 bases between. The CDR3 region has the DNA TGTGCCAGCTCATCGGTCGGGAGCTCCTACGAGCAGTACTTC. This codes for CASSSVGSSYEQYF.

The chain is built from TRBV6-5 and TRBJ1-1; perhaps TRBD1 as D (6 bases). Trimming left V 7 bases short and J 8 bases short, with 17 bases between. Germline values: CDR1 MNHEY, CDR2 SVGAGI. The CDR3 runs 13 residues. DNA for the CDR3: TGTGCCAGCATCGGGGTGGGGGCAAGAGAAGCTTTCTTT. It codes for CASIGVGAREAFF.

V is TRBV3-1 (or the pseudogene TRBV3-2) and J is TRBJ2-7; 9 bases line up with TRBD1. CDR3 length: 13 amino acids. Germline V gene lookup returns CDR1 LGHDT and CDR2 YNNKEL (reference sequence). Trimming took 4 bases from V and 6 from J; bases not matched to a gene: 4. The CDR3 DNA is TGTGCCAGCAGCCGCTTGACAGGGGGCGAGCAGTACTTC. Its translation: CASSRLTGGEQYF.

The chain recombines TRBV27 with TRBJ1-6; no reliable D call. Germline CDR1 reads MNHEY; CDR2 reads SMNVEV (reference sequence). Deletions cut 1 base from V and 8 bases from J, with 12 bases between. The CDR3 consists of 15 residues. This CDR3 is CASSLFPGLDSPLHF. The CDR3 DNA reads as TGTGCCAGCAGTTTATTTCCGGGATTGGATTCACCCCTCCACTTT.

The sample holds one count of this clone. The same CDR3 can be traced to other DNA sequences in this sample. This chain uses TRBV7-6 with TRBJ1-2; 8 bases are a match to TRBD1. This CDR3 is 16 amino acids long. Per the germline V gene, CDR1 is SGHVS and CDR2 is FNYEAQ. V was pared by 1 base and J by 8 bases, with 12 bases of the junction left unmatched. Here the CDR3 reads CASSLGQGALSGGYTF. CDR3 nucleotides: TGTGCCAGCAGCTTAGGCCAGGGGGCTCTATCCGGCGGCTACACCTTC.

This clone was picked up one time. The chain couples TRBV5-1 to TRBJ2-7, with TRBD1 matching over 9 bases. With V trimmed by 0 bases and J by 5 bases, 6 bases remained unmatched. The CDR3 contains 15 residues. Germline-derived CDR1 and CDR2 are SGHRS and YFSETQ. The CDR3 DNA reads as TGCGCCAGCAGCTTGGGGGGACAGGGTTTCAACGAGCAGTACTTC. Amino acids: CASSLGGQGFNEQYF.

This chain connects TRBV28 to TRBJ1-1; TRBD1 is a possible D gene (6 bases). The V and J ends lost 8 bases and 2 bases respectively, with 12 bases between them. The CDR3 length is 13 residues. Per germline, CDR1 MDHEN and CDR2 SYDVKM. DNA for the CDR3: TGTGCCAGCGGCACAGGGTTTAACACTGAAGCTTTCTTT. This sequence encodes CASGTGFNTEAFF.

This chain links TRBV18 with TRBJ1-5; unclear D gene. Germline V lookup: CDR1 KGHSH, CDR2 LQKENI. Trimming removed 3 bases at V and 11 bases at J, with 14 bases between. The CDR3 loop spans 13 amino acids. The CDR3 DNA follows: TGTGCCAGCTCACCCTCGGAAAACGGCGCCCAGCATTTT. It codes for CASSPSENGAQHF.

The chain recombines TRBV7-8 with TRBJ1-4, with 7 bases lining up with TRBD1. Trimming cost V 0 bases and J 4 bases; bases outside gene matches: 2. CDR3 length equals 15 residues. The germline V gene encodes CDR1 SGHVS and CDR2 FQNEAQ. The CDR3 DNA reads TGTGCCAGCAGCTTAGCAGGGACAGTTAATGAAAAACTGTTTTTT. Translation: CASSLAGTVNEKLFF.

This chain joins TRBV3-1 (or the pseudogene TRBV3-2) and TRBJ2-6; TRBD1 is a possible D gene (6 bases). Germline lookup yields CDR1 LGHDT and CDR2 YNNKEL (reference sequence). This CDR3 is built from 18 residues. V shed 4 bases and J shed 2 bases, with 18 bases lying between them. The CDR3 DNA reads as TGTGCCAGCAGCCCCCACCCTTTAACAGGGACTGGGGCCAACGTCCTGACTTTC. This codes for CASSPHPLTGTGANVLTF.

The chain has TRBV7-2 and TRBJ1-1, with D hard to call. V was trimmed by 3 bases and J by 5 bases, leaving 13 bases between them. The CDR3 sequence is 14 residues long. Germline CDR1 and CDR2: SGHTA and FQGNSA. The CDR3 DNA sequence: TGTGCCAGCAGCTTGGTGGCGATGGGAACTGAAGCTTTCTTT. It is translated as CASSLVAMGTEAFF.

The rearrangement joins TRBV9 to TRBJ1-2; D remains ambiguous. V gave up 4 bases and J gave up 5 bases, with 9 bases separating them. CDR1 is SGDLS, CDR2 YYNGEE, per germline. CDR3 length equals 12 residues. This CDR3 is CASSPPGYGYTF. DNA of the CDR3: TGTGCCAGCAGCCCCCCGGGTTATGGCTACACCTTC.